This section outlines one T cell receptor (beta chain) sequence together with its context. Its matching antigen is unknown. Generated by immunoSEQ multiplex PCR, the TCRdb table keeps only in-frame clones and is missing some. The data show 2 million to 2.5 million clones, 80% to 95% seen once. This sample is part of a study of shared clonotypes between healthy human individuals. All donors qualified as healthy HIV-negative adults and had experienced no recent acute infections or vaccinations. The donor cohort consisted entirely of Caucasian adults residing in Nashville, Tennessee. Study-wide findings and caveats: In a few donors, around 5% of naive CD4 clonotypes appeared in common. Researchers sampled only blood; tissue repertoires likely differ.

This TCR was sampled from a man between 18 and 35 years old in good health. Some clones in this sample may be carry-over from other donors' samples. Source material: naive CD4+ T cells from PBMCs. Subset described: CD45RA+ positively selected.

CDR3 in amino acids: CAINPGLAGRSGANVLTF. CDR3 DNA sequence: TGTGCCATCAATCCAGGACTAGCGGGACGCTCTGGGGCCAACGTCCTGACTTTC. J is TRBJ2-6 and V is TRBV10-3; TRBD2 aligns across 12 bases. This CDR3 contains 18 residues. Germline V gene sequence: CDR1 ENHRY, CDR2 SYGVKD. Germline trimming cut 7 bases from V and 0 bases from J; bases unmatched to any gene: 7.